What follows are 20 T cell receptor beta chains derived from one specimen sequenced in a study of blood T cells in healthy people across ages. With a J-beta primer mix and a sample-barcoded 5' primer, a second PCR ran about 7 to 11 cycles. TCRdb ran MiXCR on the 5' RACE reads and lists one entry per CDR3 protein. This sample has over 1,500,000 distinct CDR3 sequences, with 39% found just once. Specimen: blood. These receptor sequences come from a human donor in good health.

This chain connects TRBV25-1 to TRBJ2-7; D unresolved. This CDR3 region has 16 residues. V was clipped by 1 base and J by 2 bases, with 15 bases between them. Germline assignment: CDR1 MGHDK and CDR2 SYGVNS. The CDR3 DNA sequence: TGTGCCAGCAGTGAATTCGGTGAGGCAGGTCCCTACGAGCAGTACTTC. Residues: CASSEFGEAGPYEQYF.

Ten or more counts support this clonotype. This chain joins TRBV9 and TRBJ1-4, with a tentative D call TRBD1 (6 bases). The germline V gene has CDR1 SGDLS and CDR2 YYNGEE. Trimming stripped 4 bases from V and 6 bases from J, with 16 bases between. This CDR3 region has 15 residues. The CDR3 nucleotides are TGTGCCAGCAGCCCTACGCAAGGGGGTTATGAAAAACTGTTTTTT. Translation: CASSPTQGGYEKLFF. The whole variable domain, filled in from reference TRBV9 and TRBJ1-4, reads DSGVTQTPKHLITATGQRVTLRCSPRSGDLSVYWYQQSLDQGLQFLIQYYNGEERAKGNILERFSAQQFPDLHSELNLSSLELGDSALYFCASSPTQGGYEKLFFGSGTQLSVL.

CDR3 coding DNA: TGCGCCAGCAGCTTGCACCAGGACAGTATGTCACCCGAGCAGTACTTC. Protein sequence: CASSLHQDSMSPEQYF. The chain has TRBV5-1 and TRBJ2-7, with D perhaps matching TRBD1 (6 bases). The germline CDR1 and CDR2 sequences are SGHRS and YFSETQ. This CDR3 is 16 amino acids long. Trimming removed 1 base at V and 6 bases at J, with 20 bases between.

With regard to this clonotype: One end of the junction varies from germline; a read error may be responsible. V is TRBV7-8 and J is TRBJ2-7, with 9 bases identical to TRBD2. The CDR3 covers 16 residues. Looked up from germline, CDR1 is SGHVS and CDR2 is FQNEAQ. The CDR3 sequence: CASGLPAAGGFYEQYF. CDR3 DNA: TGTGCCAGCGGCTTACCGGCAGCGGGGGGCTTCTACGAGCAGTACTTC.

The chain has TRBV4-2 and TRBJ2-1, with D perhaps TRBD1 (6 bases). The CDR3 has 16 residues. V lost 2 bases and J 0 bases, leaving 11 bases between the germline ends. Per the germline V gene, CDR1 is LGHNA and CDR2 is YNFKEQ. The DNA for the CDR3 is TGTGCCAGCAGCCAACGGACAGACAGCTCCTACAATGAGCAGTTCTTC. Protein product: CASSQRTDSSYNEQFF.

The chain employs TRBV4-3 and TRBJ2-5; D is unclear. The V end lost 3 bases, the J end lost 3 bases, and 11 bases lay between the germline ends. The CDR3 loop spans 14 amino acids. CDR1 is LGHNA, CDR2 YSLEER, per germline. DNA for the CDR3: TGCGCCAGCAGCCATGAAACAGTGGAAGAGACCCAGTACTTC. Encoded protein: CASSHETVEETQYF.

V and J are TRBV24-1 and TRBJ2-7; 8 bases align to TRBD1. The V gene's germline CDR1 is KGHDR and CDR2 SFDVKD. Germline trimming cut 9 bases from V and 9 bases from J; bases unmatched to any gene: 15. This CDR3 comprises 14 residues. The CDR3: CATSRTGTDRGQYF. In DNA, the CDR3 is TGTGCCACCTCACGGACAGGGACGGACCGCGGGCAGTACTTC.

The V gene is TRBV27, the J gene TRBJ1-1, with D hard to call. CDR3 length equals 13 residues. With 5 bases removed from V and 5 bases from J, the gap between germline ends came to 12 bases. CDR1 and CDR2 (germline): MNHEY, SMNVEV (reference sequence). The CDR3 reads CASSDPFWTEAFF. CDR3 bases: TGTGCCAGCAGTGACCCATTTTGGACTGAAGCTTTCTTT.

The chain has TRBV7-9 and TRBJ2-3; possible D gene TRBD1, 6 bases. Germline V CDR1 and CDR2: SEHNR, FQNEAQ (reference sequence). There are 15 residues in the CDR3. Between the trimmed V and J ends, which lost 1 base and 2 bases, there was a span of 10 bases. The CDR3 DNA reads TGTGCCAGCAGCTTAGTTGGACAGCCCACAGATACGCAGTATTTT. Protein: CASSLVGQPTDTQYF.

This clonotype has a handful of counts. This rearrangement joins TRBV24-1 to TRBJ2-1, with D perhaps TRBD1 or TRBD2 (6 bases each). The germline V gene has CDR1 KGHDR and CDR2 SFDVKD. This CDR3 has 14 amino acids. V shed 7 bases and J shed 5 bases, with 14 bases lying between them. The CDR3 loop reads CATRTTGGNNEQFF. DNA of the CDR3: TGTGCCACCAGAACGACCGGGGGCAACAATGAGCAGTTCTTC.

The chain uses TRBV5-6 and TRBJ1-5, with D possibly TRBD1 on 5 matching bases. Trimming took off 3 bases at V and 7 bases at J, with 14 bases between the two ends. The germline gives CDR1 SGHDT, CDR2 YYEEEE. The CDR3 loop spans 14 amino acids. The CDR3 DNA reads as TGTGCCAGCAGCTGGGGGGTTAACCGACAGCCCCAGCATTTT. Its protein product is CASSWGVNRQPQHF.

The chain uses TRBV12-3 or TRBV12-4 and TRBJ2-4, with 10 bases identical to TRBD2. The J segment lost 7 bases and the V segment lost 3 bases, leaving 6 bases of the junction unmatched. The CDR3 is 15 residues long. Here the CDR3 DNA reads TGTGCCAGCAGTTTCAGCGGGGGGGGTATGAACATTCAGTACTTC. Residues: CASSFSGGGMNIQYF.

The chain joins TRBV30 to TRBJ2-5; D gene uncertain. Germline V gene data show CDR1 as GTSNPN and CDR2 as SVGIG (reference sequence). This CDR3 has 11 amino acids. V was shortened by 3 bases and J by 4 bases, with 6 bases between the two germline ends. CDR3 region: CAWSARETQYF. For the CDR3, the DNA is TGTGCCTGGAGCGCGAGAGAGACCCAGTACTTC.

The CDR3 protein is CASGLVLGGYNEQFF. The DNA of the CDR3 is TGTGCTAGTGGTTTGGTACTTGGCGGGTACAATGAGCAGTTCTTC. This rearrangement joins TRBV12-5 to TRBJ2-1, with TRBD2 as a possible D gene (5 bases). Germline V gene sequence: CDR1 LGHNT, CDR2 FRNRAP. The CDR3 sequence is 15 residues long. The ends were cut back, 0 bases at V and 4 bases at J, with 10 bases in the middle.

V and J are TRBV7-8 and TRBJ1-1, with D maybe TRBD1 (5 bases). The CDR3 has 13 residues. The V end was cut by 6 bases, the J end by 5 bases, with 13 bases between. Germline CDR1 is SGHVS and CDR2 is FQNEAQ. Here the CDR3 DNA reads TGTGCCAGCAGGGGAAGGGGAAAGACTGAAGCTTTCTTT. Translation gives CASRGRGKTEAFF.

V and J are TRBV4-2 and TRBJ1-3, with D tentatively TRBD1 (5 bases). Trimming pared 4 bases from V and 8 bases from J, leaving 9 bases between. This CDR3 has 12 amino acids. Per germline, CDR1 LGHNA and CDR2 YNFKEQ. The CDR3 loop is CASSLTGDTIYF. CDR3 bases: TGTGCCAGCAGCCTGACGGGGGACACCATATATTTT.

The CDR3, as DNA: TGTGCCAGCAGTGACTCAGCGTCTTATAACAATGAGCAGTTCTTC. Translating gives CASSDSASYNNEQFF. V and J are TRBV6-4 and TRBJ2-1; no reliable D call. Germline assignment: CDR1 MRHNA and CDR2 SNTAGT. The CDR3 has 15 residues. Deletions cut 0 bases from V and 5 bases from J, with 11 bases between.

V and J are TRBV10-3 and TRBJ1-6, with 11 nucleotides matching TRBD1. The V and J ends lost 8 bases and 3 bases, in that order; junction bases with no gene match: 0. This CDR3 has 14 amino acids. Germline V gene lookup returns CDR1 ENHRY and CDR2 SYGVKD. The CDR3 nucleotides are TGTGCCATCGGGACAGGGGGCTATAATTCACCCCTCCACTTT. Encoded protein: CAIGTGGYNSPLHF.

This clonotype has just a few counts. The chain uses TRBV28 and TRBJ2-7; the match to TRBD2 covers 10 bases. The V and J ends lost 4 bases and 4 bases, in that order; junction bases with no gene match: 16. Germline CDR1 and CDR2: MDHEN and SYDVKM. CDR3 size: 18 residues. The DNA for the CDR3 is TGTGCCAGCAGTTCCCCTAGTCCGATTAGCGGGGGGCCTTACGAGCAGTACTTC. Its translation is CASSSPSPISGGPYEQYF.

The rearrangement joins TRBV18 to TRBJ2-3; TRBD2 aligns across 7 bases. This CDR3 contains 16 residues. J gave up 0 bases and V 3 bases, and 6 bases lay outside the gene matches. The germline V gene encodes CDR1 KGHSH and CDR2 LQKENI. In nucleotides, the CDR3 is TGTGCCAGCTCACCGTTCGGCGGGGGTAGCACAGATACGCAGTATTTT. It yields the protein CASSPFGGGSTDTQYF.